The present T cell receptor (beta chain) was sequenced within a study of blood T cells in healthy people across ages. This CDR3 region has 15 residues. The junction had 7 bases not matched to a gene; V was cut back by 5 bases and J by 2 bases. Germline CDR1 SGHVS, CDR2 FNYEAQ. In regard to this clonotype: The antigen remains undetermined.

Study-wide findings and caveats: The authors considered diversity estimates from one million T cells to be underestimates.

Primers used in a second PCR of roughly 6 to 12 cycles were a sample-barcoded 5' primer and a J-beta primer mix. Using its own MiXCR run on the 5' RACE reads, TCRdb lists one record per CDR3 protein. The sample carries 1.2 million to 1.5 million distinct CDR3 sequences, 55% to 75% recorded once. Specimen: blood. This sequence joins TRBV7-6 and TRBJ2-3; 7 nucleotides align to TRBD2. This clonotype was obtained from a man younger than 35 in good health. The DNA of the CDR3 is TGTGCCAGCAGCGCGAGCGGGGACCTCACAGATACGCAGTATTTT. Translation gives CASSASGDLTDTQYF.